A single sample is the source of the 14 T cell receptor beta chains below, sequenced in a study of blood T cells in healthy people across ages. A second about 7 to 11 cycle PCR used barcoded and J-beta primers. Each CDR3 protein is one row after TCRdb ran MiXCR on the 5' RACE reads. The repertoire holds more than 1.4 million distinct CDR3 sequences, with 42% as singletons. Sequencing was done on a sample of blood. The receptors derive from a woman aged 18-29 years in good health.

This chain links TRBV4-1 with TRBJ2-7; 12 bases agree with TRBD2. V dropped 4 bases and J dropped 3; count of bases not matched to a gene: 7. The CDR3 has 16 amino acids. CDR1 and CDR2 from the germline V gene are MGHRA and YSYEKL. This CDR3 is CASSLSTSGSGYEQYF. DNA for the CDR3: TGCGCCAGCAGCCTATCGACTAGCGGGAGTGGCTACGAGCAGTACTTC.

This chain connects TRBV6-1 to TRBJ2-7, with 10 nucleotides matching TRBD1. From germline, CDR1 is MNHNS and CDR2 SASEGT. Unmatched junction bases numbered 4, after V lost 1 base and J lost 1 base. This CDR3 region has 16 residues. The CDR3 DNA reads as TGTGCCAGCAGTGAAGGGTGGACAGGGGGTTCCTACGAGCAGTACTTC. This codes for CASSEGWTGGSYEQYF.

This clonotype was detected a few times. The chain joins TRBV2 to TRBJ2-7; D is uncertain. The CDR3 is made up of 15 amino acids. Germline CDR1 reads SNHLY; CDR2 reads FYNNEI. V lost 1 base and J 6 bases, leaving 16 bases between the germline ends. DNA for the CDR3: TGTGCCAGCAGTGAAGGCAGTCCCTATCCGGGCGAGCAGTACTTC. This encodes CASSEGSPYPGEQYF.

This clonotype was picked up a small number of times. The rearrangement links TRBV10-3 to TRBJ2-1; TRBD2 matches at 10 bases. CDR1 is ENHRY and CDR2 is SYGVKD in the germline V gene. The CDR3 sequence is 16 residues long. J was trimmed by 8 bases and V by 1 base; bases with no gene match: 8. The CDR3 DNA follows: TGTGCCATCAGTGAGTTATCTAGCGGGAGTCAACATGAGCAGTTCTTC. It encodes CAISELSSGSQHEQFF.

The table lists this clonotype with a few counts. V gene TRBV20-1 combines with J gene TRBJ2-5; TRBD1 aligns across 7 bases. The CDR3 covers 13 residues. CDR1 and CDR2 (germline): DFQATT, SNEGSKA (reference sequence). The V segment lost 5 bases and the J segment 2 bases; nucleotides outside the gene matches: 5. CDR3 sequence (DNA): TGCAGTGCTGACAGGGTTCTTCAAGAGACCCAGTACTTC. Protein: CSADRVLQETQYF.

The rearrangement joins TRBV25-1 to TRBJ1-2; D ambiguous. Trimming stripped 3 bases from V and 6 bases from J, with 11 bases between. The CDR3 is made up of 13 amino acids. Looked up from germline, CDR1 is MGHDK and CDR2 is SYGVNS. The CDR3 spells CASSDPLGDGYTF. In nucleotides, the CDR3 is TGTGCCAGCAGTGACCCACTGGGTGATGGCTACACCTTC.

The sample holds a few counts of this clonotype. This sequence joins TRBV12-3 or TRBV12-4 and TRBJ2-3; D is tentatively TRBD1 or TRBD2 (5 bases each). With 7 bases removed from V and 2 bases from J, the gap between germline ends came to 16 bases. CDR3 size: 15 residues. CDR3 residues: CASTQTAALTDTQYF. The CDR3 DNA is TGTGCCAGCACTCAGACAGCGGCCCTCACAGATACGCAGTATTTT.

The chain recombines TRBV27 with TRBJ2-5, with 9 bases aligning to TRBD2. J gave up 5 bases and V 7 bases, and 8 bases lay outside the gene matches. This CDR3 spans 14 amino acids. Germline V gene sequence: CDR1 MNHEY, CDR2 SMNVEV (reference sequence). The CDR3 nucleotides read TGTGCCAGCACCCCAGTTGCGGGAGGGGAGACCCAGTACTTC. Translated, it gives CASTPVAGGETQYF.

This clonotype was found many times. The chain is built from TRBV4-1 and TRBJ1-2; D uncertain. Germline V gene lookup returns CDR1 MGHRA and CDR2 YSYEKL. The CDR3 runs 16 residues. Trimming pared 1 base from V and 2 bases from J, leaving 14 bases between. CDR3 nucleotides: TGCGCCAGCAGCCAAGTCAGTCCCGGACCGAACTATGGCTACACCTTC. Translation gives CASSQVSPGPNYGYTF.

In its sample, this clonotype was seen a few times. The chain recombines TRBV6-5 with TRBJ2-5; TRBD2 agrees at 9 bases. The CDR3 contains 15 residues. Trimming removed 2 bases from V and 3 bases from J; junction bases left unmatched: 4. CDR1 and CDR2 (germline): MNHEY, SVGAGI. The CDR3: CASSYLAGTKETQYF. Written as DNA, the CDR3 is TGTGCCAGCAGTTACCTAGCGGGGACAAAAGAGACCCAGTACTTC.

The V gene is TRBV6-6, the J gene TRBJ1-2, with 7 bases matching TRBD1. V lost 6 bases, J lost 1 base, and 8 bases stayed unmatched. Germline values: CDR1 MNHNY, CDR2 SVGAGI (reference sequence). The CDR3 is 15 amino acids. This CDR3 is CASRRGQDINYGYTF. The CDR3 nucleotides are TGTGCCAGCAGACGTGGACAGGATATTAACTATGGCTACACCTTC.

The chain couples TRBV20-1 to TRBJ2-1, with D maybe TRBD2 (6 bases). V was shortened by 3 bases and J by 4 bases, with 16 bases between the two germline ends. Germline assignment: CDR1 DFQATT and CDR2 SNEGSKA (reference sequence). CDR3 size: 15 residues. The CDR3 protein is CSARGDGGIYNEQFF. CDR3 coding DNA: TGCAGTGCTAGGGGGGACGGGGGAATATACAATGAGCAGTTCTTC.

The sample holds a few counts of this clonotype. The chain is built from TRBV5-1 and TRBJ2-3; tentative D call: TRBD1 (5 bases). V gave up 4 bases and J gave up 4 bases, with 22 bases separating them. CDR1 and CDR2 from the germline V gene are SGHRS and YFSETQ. The CDR3 has 17 residues. The CDR3 sequence: CASSQISSVRGPDTQYF. CDR3 bases: TGCGCCAGCAGCCAGATTTCTAGTGTAAGGGGCCCAGATACGCAGTATTTT. Full variable domain (missing parts from reference TRBV5-1 and TRBJ2-3): KAGVTQTPRYLIKTRGQQVTLSCSPISGHRSVSWYQQTPGQGLQFLFEYFSETQRNKGNFPGRFSGRQFSNSRSEMNVSTLELGDSALYLCASSQISSVRGPDTQYFGPGTRLTVL.

The chain links TRBV5-1 to TRBJ2-1; a weak D match, TRBD1 (6 bases). Matching the DNA end better, TRBJ2-7 makes the J call doubtful. This CDR3 is built from 13 residues. The V gene's germline CDR1 is SGHRS and CDR2 YFSETQ. Here the CDR3 reads CASGPDSNNEQYF. CDR3 DNA: TGCGCCAGCGGGCCGGACAGCAACAATGAGCAGTACTTC.